The clone carrying this TCR beta chain turned up a few times. Its antigen is not identified. V was shortened by 8 bases and J by 6 bases, with 11 bases between the two germline ends. The CDR3 covers 12 residues. In germline, CDR1 is MDHEN, CDR2 SYDVKM. The data belong to a study of human T cells and chemical hapten exposure. Overall study: Small volume differences among pooled libraries mainly caused per-sample TCR yield variation. Study-wide findings and caveats: DPC sensitization did not alter TCRs above 1 in 1000 frequency.

During construction of the library, unique molecular identifiers were attached to individual cDNA molecules for quantitative, reproducible TCR counting. One entry per CDR3 protein, called by TCRdb with MiXCR from the 5' RACE reads. This table holds approximately 110,000 distinct CDR3 sequences, roughly a fifth found once. Before extraction, the whole blood was not fractionated, and total RNA was taken from it. V gene TRBV28 combines with J gene TRBJ2-1; D gene uncertain. The clonotype was recovered from a human donor in good health. The CDR3 reads CASSPRPNEQFF. For the CDR3, the DNA is TGTGCCAGCTCGCCCCGACCCAATGAGCAGTTCTTC.